This T cell receptor beta chain derives from a study of shared clonotypes between healthy human individuals. General study results and limits: Rarefaction indicated that sorted-subset sequencing remained incomplete although depth was large. It was observed that roughly 5% of naive CD4 clonotypes were shared across a handful of donors. Memory subsets generally showed lower estimated richness than naive subsets.

CD4+ cell separation produced CD45RA+ naive and CD45RA-negative memory subsets. Germline V gene lookup returns CDR1 MGHDK and CDR2 SYGVNS. Trimming removed 8 bases from V and 3 bases from J, with 17 bases in between. The CDR3 has 15 residues. A note on this clone: Antigen: not known.

The assay was immunoSEQ multiplex PCR, and TCRdb's table has in-frame clones only and misses some. The table includes 800,000 to 1,200,000 clones, 78% detected once. The chain uses TRBV25-1 and TRBJ1-5; D ambiguous. What was sequenced was memory CD4+ T cells from PBMCs. Subset meaning: CD45RA-negative fraction. The sequence was obtained from a young man in good health. Some clones in this sample may be carry-over from other donors' samples. This CDR3 is CASAPIGPNNQPQHF. CDR3 nucleotides: TGTGCCAGCGCCCCAATCGGACCCAACAATCAGCCCCAGCATTTT.